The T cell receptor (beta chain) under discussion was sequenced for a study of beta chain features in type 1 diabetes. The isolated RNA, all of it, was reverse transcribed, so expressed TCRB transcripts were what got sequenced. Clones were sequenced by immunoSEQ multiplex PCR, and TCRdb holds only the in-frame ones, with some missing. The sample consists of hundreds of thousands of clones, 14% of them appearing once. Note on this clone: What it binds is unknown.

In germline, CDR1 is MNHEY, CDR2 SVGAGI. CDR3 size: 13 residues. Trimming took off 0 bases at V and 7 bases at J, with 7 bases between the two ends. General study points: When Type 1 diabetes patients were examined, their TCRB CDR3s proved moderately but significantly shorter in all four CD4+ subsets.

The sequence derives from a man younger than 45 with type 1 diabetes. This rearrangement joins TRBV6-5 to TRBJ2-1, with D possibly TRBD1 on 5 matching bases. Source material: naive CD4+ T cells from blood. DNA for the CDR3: TGTGCCAGCAGTTACTCGCAGGGTAATGAGCAGTTCTTC. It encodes CASSYSQGNEQFF.